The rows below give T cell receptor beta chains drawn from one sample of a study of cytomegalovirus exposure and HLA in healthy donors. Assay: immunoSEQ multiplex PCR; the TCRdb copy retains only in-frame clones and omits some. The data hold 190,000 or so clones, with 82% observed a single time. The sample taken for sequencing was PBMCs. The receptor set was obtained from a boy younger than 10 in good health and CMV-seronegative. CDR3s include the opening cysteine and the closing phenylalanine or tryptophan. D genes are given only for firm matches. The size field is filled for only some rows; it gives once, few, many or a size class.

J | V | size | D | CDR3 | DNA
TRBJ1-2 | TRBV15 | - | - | CATSRDMGGDYTF | TGTGCCACCAGCAGAGATATGGGAGGGGACTACACCTTC
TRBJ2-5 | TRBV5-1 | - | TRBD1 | CASSTGQGSETQYF | TGCGCCAGCAGCACCGGACAGGGATCGGAGACCCAGTACTTC
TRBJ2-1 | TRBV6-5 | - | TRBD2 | CASRVAGGNEQFF | TGTGCCAGCAGAGTAGCGGGGGGCAATGAGCAGTTCTTC
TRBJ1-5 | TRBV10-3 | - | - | CATGGITGDQPQHF | TGTGCCACGGGGGGAATCACAGGCGATCAGCCCCAGCATTTT
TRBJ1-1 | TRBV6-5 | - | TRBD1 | CASKGQGATEAFF | TGTGCCAGCAAGGGACAGGGGGCCACTGAAGCTTTCTTT
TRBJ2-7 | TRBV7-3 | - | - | CASSLGHSYEQYF | TGTGCCAGCAGCTTAGGACACTCCTACGAGCAGTACTTC
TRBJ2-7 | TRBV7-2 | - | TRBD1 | CASSLGGLGQGPYF | TGTGCCAGCAGCTTAGGAGGTTTGGGACAGGGACCGTACTTC
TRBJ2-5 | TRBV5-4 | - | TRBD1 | CASSFRTGSGETQYF | TGTGCCAGCAGCTTCCGGACAGGGAGTGGGGAGACCCAGTACTTC
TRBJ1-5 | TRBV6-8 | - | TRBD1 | CASTKPGQGASGNQPQHF | TGTGCCAGCACTAAACCGGGACAGGGGGCGTCGGGCAATCAGCCCCAGCATTTT
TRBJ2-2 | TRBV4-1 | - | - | CASSHGAGDRYTGELFF | TGCGCCAGCAGCCATGGGGCAGGGGATCGATACACCGGGGAGCTGTTTTTT
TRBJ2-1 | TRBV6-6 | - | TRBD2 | CASTVIAGSGGNEQFF | TGTGCCAGCACAGTAATAGCGGGGTCTGGGGGGAATGAGCAGTTCTTC
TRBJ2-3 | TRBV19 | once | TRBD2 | CASSMQRGGDTQYF | TGTGCCAGTAGTATGCAGCGGGGGGGTGATACGCAGTATTTT
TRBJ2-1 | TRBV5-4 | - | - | CASSFLEGYNEQFF | TGTGCCAGCAGCTTCCTGGAGGGCTACAATGAGCAGTTCTTC
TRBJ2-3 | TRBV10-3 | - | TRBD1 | CATRRQGASDTQYF | TGTGCCACCAGAAGACAGGGGGCTTCAGATACGCAGTATTTT
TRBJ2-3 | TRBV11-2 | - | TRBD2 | CASSLEGAGGRDTQYF | TGTGCCAGCAGCTTAGAGGGAGCGGGGGGTAGGGATACGCAGTATTTT